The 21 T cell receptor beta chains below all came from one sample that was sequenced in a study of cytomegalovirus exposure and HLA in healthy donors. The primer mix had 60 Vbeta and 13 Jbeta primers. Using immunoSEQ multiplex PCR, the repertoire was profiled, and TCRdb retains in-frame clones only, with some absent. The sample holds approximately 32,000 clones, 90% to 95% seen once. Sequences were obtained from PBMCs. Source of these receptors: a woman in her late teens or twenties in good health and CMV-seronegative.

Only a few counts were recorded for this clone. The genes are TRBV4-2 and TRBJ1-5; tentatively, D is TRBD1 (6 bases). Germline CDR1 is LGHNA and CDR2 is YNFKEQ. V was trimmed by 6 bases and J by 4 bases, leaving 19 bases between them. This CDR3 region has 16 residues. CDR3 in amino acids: CASSQTDFRGNQPQHF. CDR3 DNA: TGTGCCAGCAGTCAGACGGACTTTAGGGGGAATCAGCCCCAGCATTTT.

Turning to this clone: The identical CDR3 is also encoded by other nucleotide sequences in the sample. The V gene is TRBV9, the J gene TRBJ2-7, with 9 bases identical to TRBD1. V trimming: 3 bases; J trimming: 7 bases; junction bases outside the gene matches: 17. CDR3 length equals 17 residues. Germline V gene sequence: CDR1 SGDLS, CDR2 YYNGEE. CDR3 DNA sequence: TGTGCCAGCAGCGGAGGCCATCGGGGACAGGGAGGTGTAGAGCAGTACTTC. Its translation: CASSGGHRGQGGVEQYF.

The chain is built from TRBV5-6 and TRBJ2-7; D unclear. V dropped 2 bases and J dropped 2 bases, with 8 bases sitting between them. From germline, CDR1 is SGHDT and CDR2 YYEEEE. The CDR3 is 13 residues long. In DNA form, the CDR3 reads TGTGCCAGCAGCTTTGACGGAGCCTACGAGCAGTACTTC. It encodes CASSFDGAYEQYF.

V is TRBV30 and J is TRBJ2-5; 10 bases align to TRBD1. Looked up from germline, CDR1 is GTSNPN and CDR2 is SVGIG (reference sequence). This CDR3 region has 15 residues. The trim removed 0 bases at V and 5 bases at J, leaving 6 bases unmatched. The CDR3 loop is CAWSVLGQGTETQYF. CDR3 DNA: TGTGCCTGGAGTGTACTGGGACAGGGGACGGAGACCCAGTACTTC.

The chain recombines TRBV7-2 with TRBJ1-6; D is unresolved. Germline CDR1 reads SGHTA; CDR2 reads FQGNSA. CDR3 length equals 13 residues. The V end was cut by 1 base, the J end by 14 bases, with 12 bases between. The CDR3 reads CASSLDGAATLHF. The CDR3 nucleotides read TGTGCCAGCAGCTTAGACGGAGCAGCAACCCTCCACTTT. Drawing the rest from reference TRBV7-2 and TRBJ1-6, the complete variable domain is GAGVSQSPSNKVTEKGKDVELRCDPISGHTALYWYRQSLGQGLEFLIYFQGNSAPDKSGLPSDRFSAERTGGSVSTLTIQRTQQEDSAVYLCASSLDGAATLHFGNGTRLTVT.

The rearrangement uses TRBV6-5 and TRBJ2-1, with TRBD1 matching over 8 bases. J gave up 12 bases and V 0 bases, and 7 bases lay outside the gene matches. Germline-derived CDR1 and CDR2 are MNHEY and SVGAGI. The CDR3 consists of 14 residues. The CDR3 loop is CASSYSRGTGAQFF. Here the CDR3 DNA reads TGTGCCAGCAGTTACTCGAGAGGGACAGGCGCGCAGTTCTTC.

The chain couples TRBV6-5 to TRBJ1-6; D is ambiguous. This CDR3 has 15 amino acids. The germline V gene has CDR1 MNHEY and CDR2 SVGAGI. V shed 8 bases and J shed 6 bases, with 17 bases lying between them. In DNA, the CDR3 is TGTGCCAGCCACCCTCCTGGACTACCTAATTCACCCCTCCACTTT. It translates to CASHPPGLPNSPLHF.

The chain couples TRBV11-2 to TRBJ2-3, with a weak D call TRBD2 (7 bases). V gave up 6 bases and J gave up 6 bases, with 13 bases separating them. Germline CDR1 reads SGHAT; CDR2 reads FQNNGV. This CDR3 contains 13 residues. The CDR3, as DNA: TGTGCCAGCAGTACAGGGAGGGTCGATACGCAGTATTTT. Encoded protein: CASSTGRVDTQYF.

Here the CDR3 DNA reads TGTGCCAGCAGCCCACCCCCAGCGGGAGCTCGAGATGAGCAGTTCTTC. This encodes CASSPPPAGARDEQFF. The V call is TRBV9, the J call TRBJ2-1; TRBD2 agrees at 8 bases. Germline V gene lookup returns CDR1 SGDLS and CDR2 YYNGEE. This CDR3 has 16 residues. The V and J ends lost 4 bases and 8 bases, in that order; junction bases with no gene match: 14.

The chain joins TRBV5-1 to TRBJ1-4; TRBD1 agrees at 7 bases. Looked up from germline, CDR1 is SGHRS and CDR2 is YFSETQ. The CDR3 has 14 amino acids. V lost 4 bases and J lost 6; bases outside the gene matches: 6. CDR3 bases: TGCGCCAGCAGCATACAGGGGACGGATGAAAAACTGTTTTTT. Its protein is CASSIQGTDEKLFF.

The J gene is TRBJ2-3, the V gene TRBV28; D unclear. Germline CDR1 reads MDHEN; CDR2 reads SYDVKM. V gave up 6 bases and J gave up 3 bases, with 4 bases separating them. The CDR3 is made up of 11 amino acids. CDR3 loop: CASSPTDTQYF. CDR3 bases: TGTGCCAGCAGCCCAACAGATACGCAGTATTTT.

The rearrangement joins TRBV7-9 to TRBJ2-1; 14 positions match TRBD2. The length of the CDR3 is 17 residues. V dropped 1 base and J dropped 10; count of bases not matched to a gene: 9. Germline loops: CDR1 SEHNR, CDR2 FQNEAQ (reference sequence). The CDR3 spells CASSLGGGLAGGREQFF. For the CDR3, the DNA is TGTGCCAGCAGCTTAGGGGGCGGACTAGCGGGAGGTCGGGAGCAGTTCTTC.

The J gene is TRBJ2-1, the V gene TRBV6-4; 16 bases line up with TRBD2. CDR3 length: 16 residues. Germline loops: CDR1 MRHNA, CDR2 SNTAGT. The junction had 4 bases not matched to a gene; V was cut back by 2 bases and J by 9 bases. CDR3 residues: CASSDLGLAGGSEQFF. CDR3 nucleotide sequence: TGTGCCAGCAGTGACCTGGGACTAGCGGGAGGGTCTGAGCAGTTCTTC.

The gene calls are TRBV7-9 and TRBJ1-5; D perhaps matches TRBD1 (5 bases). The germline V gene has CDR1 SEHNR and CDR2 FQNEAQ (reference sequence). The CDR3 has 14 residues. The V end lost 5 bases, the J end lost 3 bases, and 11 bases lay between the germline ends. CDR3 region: CASSPQTDNQPQHF. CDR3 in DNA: TGTGCCAGCAGCCCCCAGACAGACAATCAGCCCCAGCATTTT.

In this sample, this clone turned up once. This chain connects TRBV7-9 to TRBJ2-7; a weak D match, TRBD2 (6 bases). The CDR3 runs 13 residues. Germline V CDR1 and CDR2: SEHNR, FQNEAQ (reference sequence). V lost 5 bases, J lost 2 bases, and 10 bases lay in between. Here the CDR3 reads CASSPPGAYEQYF. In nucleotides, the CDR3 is TGTGCCAGCAGCCCCCCGGGAGCCTACGAGCAGTACTTC. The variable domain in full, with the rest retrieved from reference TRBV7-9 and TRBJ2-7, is DTGVSQNPRHKITKRGQNVTFRCDPISEHNRLYWYRQTLGQGPEFLTYFQNEAQLEKSRLLSDRFSAERPKGSFSTLEIQRTEQGDSAMYLCASSPPGAYEQYFGPGTRLTVT.

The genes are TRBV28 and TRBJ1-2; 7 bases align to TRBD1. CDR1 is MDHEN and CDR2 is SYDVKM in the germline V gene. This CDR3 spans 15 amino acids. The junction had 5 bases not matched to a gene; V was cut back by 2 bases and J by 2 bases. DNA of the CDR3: TGTGCCAGCAGTTTAGGGTGGGGACAGAACTATGGCTACACCTTC. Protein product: CASSLGWGQNYGYTF.

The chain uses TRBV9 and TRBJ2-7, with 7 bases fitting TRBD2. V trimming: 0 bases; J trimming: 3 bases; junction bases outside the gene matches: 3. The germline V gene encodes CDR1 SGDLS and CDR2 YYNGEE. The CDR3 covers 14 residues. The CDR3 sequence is CASSVESSGYEQYF. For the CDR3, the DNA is TGTGCCAGCAGCGTAGAATCTAGCGGCTACGAGCAGTACTTC.

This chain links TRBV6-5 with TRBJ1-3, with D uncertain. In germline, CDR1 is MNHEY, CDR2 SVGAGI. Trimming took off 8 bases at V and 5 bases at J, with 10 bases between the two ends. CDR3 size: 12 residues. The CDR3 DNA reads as TGTGCCAGCTTTAGCGCCCGAAACACCATATATTTT. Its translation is CASFSARNTIYF.

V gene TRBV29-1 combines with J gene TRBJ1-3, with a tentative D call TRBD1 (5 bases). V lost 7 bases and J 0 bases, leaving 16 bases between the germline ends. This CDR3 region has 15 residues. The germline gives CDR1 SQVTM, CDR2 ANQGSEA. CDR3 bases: TGCAGCGCCCAGGGATACCTGGCCTCTGGAAACACCATATATTTT. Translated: CSAQGYLASGNTIYF.

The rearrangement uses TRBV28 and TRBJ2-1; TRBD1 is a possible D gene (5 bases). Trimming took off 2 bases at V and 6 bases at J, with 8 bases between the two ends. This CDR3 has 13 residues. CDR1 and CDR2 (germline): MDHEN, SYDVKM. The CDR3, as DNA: TGTGCCAGCAGTTTACAGGGTGGCAATGAGCAGTTCTTC. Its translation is CASSLQGGNEQFF.

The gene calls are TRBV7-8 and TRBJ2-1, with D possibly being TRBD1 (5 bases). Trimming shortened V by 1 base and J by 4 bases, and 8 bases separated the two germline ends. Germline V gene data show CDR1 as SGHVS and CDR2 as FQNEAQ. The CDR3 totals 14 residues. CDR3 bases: TGTGCCAGCAGCTTAGTAAGGACATACAATGAGCAGTTCTTC. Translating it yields CASSLVRTYNEQFF.